This TCR beta chain was captured in a study of T cell changes during pregnancy in multiple sclerosis. Some clones are missing from TCRdb's copy, which holds only in-frame ones; the method was immunoSEQ multiplex PCR. The profile shows around 57,000 clones, 91% of them singletons. The TCR sequence derives from a female donor in good health, enrolled as a control in a pregnancy study. Sequenced here: peripheral blood, sampled after pregnancy.

CDR3 coding DNA: TGTGCCAGCAGTTTAACCAGGGGGCGAGAAGGGTTCGAGCAGTACTTC. Protein: CASSLTRGREGFEQYF. V is TRBV27 and J is TRBJ2-7, with 8 bases aligning to TRBD1. Germline assignment: CDR1 MNHEY and CDR2 SMNVEV (reference sequence). Trimming at V came to 2 bases and at J to 6 bases, leaving 12 bases not matched to a gene. This CDR3 spans 16 amino acids.